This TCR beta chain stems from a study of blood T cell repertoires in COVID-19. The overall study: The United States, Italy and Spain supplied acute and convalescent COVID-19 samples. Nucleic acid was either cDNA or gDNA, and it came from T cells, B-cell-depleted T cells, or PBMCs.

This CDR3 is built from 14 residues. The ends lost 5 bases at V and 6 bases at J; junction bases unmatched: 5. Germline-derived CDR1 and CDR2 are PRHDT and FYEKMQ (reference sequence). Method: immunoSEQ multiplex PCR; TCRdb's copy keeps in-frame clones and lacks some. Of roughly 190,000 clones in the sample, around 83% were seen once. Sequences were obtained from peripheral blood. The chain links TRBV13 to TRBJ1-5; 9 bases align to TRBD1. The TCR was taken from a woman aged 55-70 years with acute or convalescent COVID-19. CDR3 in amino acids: CASSIQGAGQPQHF. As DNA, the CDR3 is TGTGCCAGCAGCATACAGGGGGCGGGTCAGCCCCAGCATTTT.